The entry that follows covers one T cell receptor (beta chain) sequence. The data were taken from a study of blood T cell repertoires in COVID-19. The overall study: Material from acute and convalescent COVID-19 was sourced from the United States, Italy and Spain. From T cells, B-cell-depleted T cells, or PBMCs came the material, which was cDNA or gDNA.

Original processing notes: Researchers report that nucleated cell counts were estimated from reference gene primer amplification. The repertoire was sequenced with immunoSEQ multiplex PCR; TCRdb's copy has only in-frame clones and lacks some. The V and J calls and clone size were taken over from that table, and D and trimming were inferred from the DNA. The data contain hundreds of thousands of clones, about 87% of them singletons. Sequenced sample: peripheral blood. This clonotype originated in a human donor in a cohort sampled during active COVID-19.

This CDR3 is CASSPQMTDEQYF. The CDR3 nucleotides read TGTGCCAGCTCACCCCAAATGACAGACGAGCAGTACTTC. The chain combines TRBV18 with TRBJ2-7, with D perhaps matching TRBD1 (5 bases). V lost 3 bases to trimming and J lost 5 bases, with 11 bases between them. The V gene's germline CDR1 is KGHSH and CDR2 LQKENI. The CDR3 is made up of 13 amino acids.